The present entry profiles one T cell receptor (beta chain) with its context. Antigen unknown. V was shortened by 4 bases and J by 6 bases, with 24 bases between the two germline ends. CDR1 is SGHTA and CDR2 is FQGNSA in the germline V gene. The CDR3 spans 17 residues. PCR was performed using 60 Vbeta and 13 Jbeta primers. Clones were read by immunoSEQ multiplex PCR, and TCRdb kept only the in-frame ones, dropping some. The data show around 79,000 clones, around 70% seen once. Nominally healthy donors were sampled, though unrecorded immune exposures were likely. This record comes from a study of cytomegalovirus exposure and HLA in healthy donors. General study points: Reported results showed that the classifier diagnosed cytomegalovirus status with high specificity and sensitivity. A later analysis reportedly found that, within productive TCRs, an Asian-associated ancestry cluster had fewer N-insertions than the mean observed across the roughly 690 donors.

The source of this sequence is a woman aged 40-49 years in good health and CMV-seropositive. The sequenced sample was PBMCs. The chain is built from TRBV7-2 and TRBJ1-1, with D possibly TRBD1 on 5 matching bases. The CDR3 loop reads CASSSKSPEGEGAEAFF. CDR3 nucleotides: TGTGCCAGCAGCTCGAAGTCCCCCGAAGGGGAGGGAGCTGAAGCTTTCTTT.